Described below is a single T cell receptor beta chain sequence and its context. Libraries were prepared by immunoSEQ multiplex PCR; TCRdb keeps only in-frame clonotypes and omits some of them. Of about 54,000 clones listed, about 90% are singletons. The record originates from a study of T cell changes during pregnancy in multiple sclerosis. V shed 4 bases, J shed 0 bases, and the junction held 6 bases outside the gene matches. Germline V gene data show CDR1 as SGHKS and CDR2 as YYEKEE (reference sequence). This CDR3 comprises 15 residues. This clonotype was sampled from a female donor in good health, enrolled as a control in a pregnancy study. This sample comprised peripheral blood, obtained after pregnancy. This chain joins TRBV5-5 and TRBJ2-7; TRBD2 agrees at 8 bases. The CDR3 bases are TGTGCCAGCAGCATAAGTAGCGGGGTCTCCTACGAGCAGTACTTC. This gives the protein CASSISSGVSYEQYF.